These T cell receptor beta chains were read from a single sample in a study of chemoradiotherapy in HPV16-positive cancers. Clones were read by immunoSEQ multiplex PCR, and TCRdb kept only the in-frame ones, dropping some. This sample has some 900 clones, with 70% to 80% found just once. The sample was tumor tissue, taken from a patient who underwent chemoradiotherapy. The receptors here all came from a human donor with HPV-associated anogenital cancer. CDR3s include the opening cysteine and the closing phenylalanine or tryptophan. D genes are given only for firm matches. Size is omitted from some rows. Given values are once, few, many or a class for expanded clones.

V gene,J gene,D gene,clone size,CDR3 protein,CDR3 DNA
TRBV5-1,TRBJ2-3,NA,NA,CASSLSPQGGRDTQYF,TGCGCCAGCAGCTTATCACCACAGGGTGGCAGAGATACGCAGTATTTT
TRBV29-1,TRBJ2-3,NA,NA,CSVEAGELNTDTQYF,TGCAGCGTTGAAGCGGGGGAGCTAAACACAGATACGCAGTATTTT
TRBV6-1,TRBJ1-6,TRBD1,once,CASSEWELGERRGRRSPLHF,TGTGCCAGCAGTGAATGGGAATTGGGGGAGCGCAGGGGGCGACGTTCACCCCTCCACTTT
TRBV30,TRBJ1-5,NA,NA,CAAGGPFYQPQHF,TGTGCCGCTGGGGGGCCCTTTTATCAGCCCCAGCATTTT
TRBV15,TRBJ2-7,TRBD1,few,CATSAAAGQGSYEQYF,TGTGCCACCAGCGCCGCTGCGGGACAGGGTTCCTACGAGCAGTACTTC
TRBV2,TRBJ2-3,NA,NA,CASSVDFNTDTQYF,TGTGCCAGCAGTGTTGACTTTAACACAGATACGCAGTATTTT
TRBV9,TRBJ2-7,NA,NA,CASSVETGRIYEQYF,TGTGCCAGCAGCGTAGAGACAGGGAGGATCTACGAGCAGTACTTC
TRBV23-1,TRBJ1-1,NA,NA,CASSHSDNALNTEAFF,TGCGCCAGCAGTCATTCGGACAACGCATTGAACACTGAAGCTTTCTTT
TRBV9,TRBJ1-1,TRBD1,NA,CASSAHKRQTGFTEAFF,TGTGCCAGCAGCGCCCACAAACGCCAGACAGGGTTCACTGAAGCTTTCTTT
TRBV4-1,TRBJ1-1,NA,few,CASSQDLVRTTEAFF,TGCGCCAGCAGCCAAGATCTGGTAAGGACCACTGAAGCTTTCTTT
TRBV5-5,TRBJ1-2,NA,once,CASSLQGLDYGYTF,TGTGCCAGCAGCTTGCAGGGGTTAGACTATGGCTACACCTTC
TRBV9,TRBJ2-1,NA,NA,CASSARVGGTYNEQFF,TGTGCCAGCAGCGCCCGGGTGGGGGGCACCTACAATGAGCAGTTCTTC
TRBV27,TRBJ2-1,TRBD1,NA,CASRRTGEYNEQFF,TGTGCCAGCAGGAGGACAGGGGAATACAATGAGCAGTTCTTC
TRBV25-1,TRBJ1-3,NA,NA,CASSEWGIYSGNTIYF,TGTGCCAGCAGTGAATGGGGCATCTACTCTGGAAACACCATATATTTT
TRBV11-3,TRBJ1-3,TRBD1,once,CASSRSGGTNTIYF,TGTGCCAGCAGCCGATCAGGGGGAACGAACACCATATATTTT
TRBV7-2,TRBJ2-3,NA,NA,CASSLVKAENPTDTQYF,TGTGCCAGCAGCTTAGTAAAAGCGGAGAATCCCACAGATACGCAGTATTTT
TRBV6-1,TRBJ2-5,NA,few,CASSKGGAYETQYF,TGTGCCAGCAGTAAAGGGGGGGCATATGAGACCCAGTACTTC
TRBV19,TRBJ1-2,NA,NA,CASSSDRLGYGYTF,TGTGCCAGTTCCTCCGACAGGCTAGGCTATGGCTACACCTTC
TRBV7-9,TRBJ1-1,NA,NA,CASSLAGGGEAFF,TGTGCCAGCAGCTTAGCGGGGGGGGGAGAAGCTTTCTTT
TRBV5-4,TRBJ2-7,NA,NA,CASSGGHDYEQYF,TGTGCCAGCAGCGGGGGTCATGACTACGAGCAGTACTTC
TRBV5-4,TRBJ2-6,NA,NA,CASSLSDSLSGANVLTF,TGTGCCAGCAGCTTGTCGGACAGCCTCTCTGGGGCCAACGTCCTGACTTTC
TRBV27,TRBJ1-1,NA,NA,CASSLDQVNTEAFF,TGTGCCAGCAGTTTAGACCAGGTGAACACTGAAGCTTTCTTT
TRBV5-4,TRBJ2-3,NA,NA,CASSLALRGTDTQYF,TGTGCCAGCAGCTTGGCCTTGCGGGGCACAGATACGCAGTATTTT
TRBV7-9,TRBJ2-7,NA,few,CASSPWGPYEQYF,TGTGCCAGCAGCCCTTGGGGCCCCTACGAGCAGTACTTC
TRBV12-5,TRBJ2-5,TRBD1,NA,CASGRRTGETQYF,TGTGCTAGTGGGCGTAGGACAGGAGAGACCCAGTACTTC
TRBV7-2,TRBJ1-2,NA,NA,CASSLADRRGYTF,TGTGCCAGCAGCTTAGCCGACAGGCGCGGCTACACCTTC
TRBV13,TRBJ1-1,NA,NA,CASSLVAQINTEAFF,TGTGCCAGCAGCTTAGTGGCCCAGATAAACACTGAAGCTTTCTTT
TRBV7-8,TRBJ1-5,TRBD1,NA,CASSTPLTGGSQPQHF,TGTGCCAGCAGCACCCCTCTGACAGGGGGTAGTCAGCCCCAGCATTTT
TRBV6-1,TRBJ1-1,NA,NA,CASSELEIKNTEAFF,TGTGCCAGCAGTGAACTTGAGATAAAGAACACTGAAGCTTTCTTT
TRBV18,TRBJ2-6,NA,NA,CASSPRSEAGANVLTF,TGTGCCAGCTCACCAAGGTCTGAAGCTGGGGCCAACGTCCTGACTTTC
TRBV6-1,TRBJ2-1,TRBD2,NA,CASSQDAALGLAGLWNEQFF,TGTGCCAGCAGTCAAGACGCGGCCTTAGGACTAGCGGGGTTGTGGAATGAGCAGTTCTTC
TRBV27,TRBJ1-1,NA,NA,CASRPIQRNTEAFF,TGTGCCAGCAGACCTATTCAGAGGAACACTGAAGCTTTCTTT
TRBV9,TRBJ1-1,NA,few,CASSVGVGAGSYTEAFF,TGTGCCAGCAGCGTCGGGGTGGGGGCCGGGAGTTACACTGAAGCTTTCTTT
TRBV18,TRBJ2-2,TRBD1,NA,CASRGQGASTGELFF,TGTGCCAGCCGCGGACAGGGGGCTTCCACCGGGGAGCTGTTTTTT
TRBV5-1,TRBJ2-1,NA,NA,CASSWGPRGGNEQFF,TGCGCCAGCAGCTGGGGGCCCCGAGGGGGCAATGAGCAGTTCTTC
TRBV7-9,TRBJ1-2,NA,large,CASGKYSSNNYGYTF,TGTGCCAGCGGCAAGTACAGCTCTAACAACTATGGCTACACCTTC
TRBV7-2,TRBJ1-6,NA,NA,CASSFVGLSYNSPLHF,TGTGCCAGCAGCTTTGTGGGGTTATCCTATAATTCACCCCTCCACTTT
TRBV4-3,TRBJ1-3,NA,few,CASSQDTSGNTIYF,TGCGCCAGCAGCCAAGACACCTCTGGAAACACCATATATTTT
TRBV7-2,TRBJ2-1,NA,NA,CASAPLGGVSYNEQFF,TGTGCCAGCGCCCCGCTCGGGGGTGTCTCCTACAATGAGCAGTTCTTC
TRBV30,TRBJ2-6,NA,NA,CAWGRFRFSGANVLTF,TGTGCCTGGGGGAGGTTCAGGTTCTCTGGGGCCAACGTCCTGACTTTC
TRBV6-5,TRBJ1-2,NA,NA,CASSLGGLNYGYTF,TGTGCCAGCAGCCTGGGGGGCTTGAACTATGGCTACACCTTC
TRBV4-3,TRBJ1-4,NA,NA,CASSQDRLPGEKLFF,TGCGCCAGCAGCCAAGACCGGTTGCCGGGTGAAAAACTGTTTTTT
TRBV27,TRBJ2-7,NA,few,CASSLGPTYEQYF,TGTGCCAGCAGTTTAGGGCCAACCTACGAGCAGTACTTC
TRBV7-2,TRBJ1-2,NA,NA,CASSIPQGNYGYTF,TGTGCCAGCAGCATTCCACAGGGTAACTATGGCTACACCTTC
TRBV4-2,TRBJ2-1,NA,NA,CASSLGGRREQFF,TGTGCCAGCAGCCTGGGAGGCAGGCGTGAGCAGTTCTTC
TRBV19,TRBJ2-3,NA,NA,CASSISTTDTQYF,TGTGCCAGTAGTATATCGACCACAGATACGCAGTATTTT
TRBV5-4,TRBJ1-1,TRBD1,NA,CASSGDREGEAFF,TGTGCCAGCAGCGGGGACAGGGAAGGTGAAGCTTTCTTT
TRBV13,TRBJ2-1,NA,NA,CASSEKAGRVYNEQFF,TGTGCCAGCAGCGAAAAAGCGGGTCGAGTCTACAATGAGCAGTTCTTC
TRBV7-2,TRBJ2-3,NA,NA,CASSLFSDSDTQYF,TGTGCCAGCAGCTTATTCAGTGATTCAGATACGCAGTATTTT
TRBV5-1,TRBJ1-6,NA,NA,CASSPRASSYNSPLHF,TGCGCCAGCAGCCCCCGAGCGAGCTCCTATAATTCACCCCTCCACTTT
TRBV9,TRBJ1-3,TRBD1,NA,CASSDRTGGLAGNTIYF,TGTGCCAGCAGCGACCGGACAGGAGGGTTGGCTGGAAACACCATATATTTT